A selection of T cell receptor beta chains follows, all from one sample in a study of CD8+ T cells in alopecia areata. The protocol was immunoSEQ multiplex PCR, while the TCRdb copy is restricted to in-frame clones and leaves out a portion. Of about 130,000 clones listed, 49% were seen once; the top ten hold around a sixth. The input for sequencing was CD8+ T cells sorted from blood, taken at week 0. The receptors come from a human donor with alopecia areata. The CDR3 runs from the conserved cysteine through the conserved F or W. A D gene is named only where the DNA matches it firmly. The size field is filled for only some rows; it gives once, few, many or a size class.

>NA|TRBV15|NA|15
CATSRATVTPNEQFF
>NA|TRBV10-3|NA|14
CAISESSSNQPQHF
>NA|TRBV4-3|NA|14
CASSQGVDRPLQYF
>NA|TRBV29-1|NA|13
CSVVDRSSYEQYF
>NA|TRBV27|NA|15
CASSLGVWSNQPQHF
>NA|TRBV7-9|TRBD1|15
CASTLRDRGSYEQYF
>NA|TRBV5-6|NA|15
CASSLGAAGNQPQHF
>once|TRBV5-1|NA|14
CASSLPDGTDTQYF
>NA|TRBV5-4|NA|12
CASSRGTGELFF
>NA|TRBV29-1|NA|14
CSVEDGDGYYGYTF
>NA|TRBV9|NA|13
CASSVTSSDTQYF
>NA|TRBV6-5|TRBD1|15
CASSPGQGATGELFF
>once|TRBV4-1|NA|12
CASSLKRGELFF
>NA|TRBV9|TRBD1|15
CASSTTTGSASPLHF
>NA|TRBV10-2|TRBD2|12
CASGLGGVEQFF
>NA|TRBV7-2|NA|11
CASSDLLEQYF